This T cell receptor (beta chain) was found in a study of regulatory T cells in long-lasting Graves disease. The CDR3 contains 15 residues. CDR1 and CDR2 (germline): LGHNT, FRNRAP. The V gene lost 8 bases and the J gene lost 7 bases, with 20 bases spanning the gap. Study-wide results and caveats: Compared with new cases, persistent Graves' patients showed reduced TCR diversity.

The time point was: persistent/refractory GD, antithyroid drugs over 5 years with positive TRAb. Following extraction of RNA from PBMCs, that RNA was used to make the TCR library. All patients originated from an endocrinology department located in Xi'an, China. To make TCR beta libraries, researchers used iRepertoire HTBI primers and Arm-PCR of CDR3 regions. TCRdb reprocessed the multiplex PCR reads via MiXCR and lists one record per CDR3 protein. The table shows hundreds of thousands of distinct CDR3 sequences, with roughly 20% occurring only once. This clonotype occurred many times. Antigen: not known.

Sample: peripheral blood mononuclear cells (PBMCs), taken when the disease was refractory, from a patient treated with antithyroid drugs. The chain employs TRBV12-5 and TRBJ1-4, with D maybe TRBD1 (5 bases). This receptor was obtained from a female donor with Graves disease. The CDR3 nucleotides read TGTGCTAGTAGAACCTATGGGGGGTCGGCTGAAAAACTGTTTTTT. Residues: CASRTYGGSAEKLFF.